This note documents a single T cell receptor (beta chain) sequence. This entry belongs to a study of blood T cell repertoires in COVID-19. Turning to the study itself: Sample material is recorded as cDNA or gDNA derived from T cells, B-cell-depleted T cells, or PBMCs.

The germline gives CDR1 SGHTA, CDR2 FQGNSA. The germline V and J ends were trimmed by 5 bases and 1 base, with 20 bases remaining between them. This CDR3 region has 17 residues. Clones were sequenced by immunoSEQ multiplex PCR, and TCRdb holds only the in-frame ones, with some missing. The data show 9,900 or so clones, almost 90% seen once. Sequences were obtained from peripheral blood. V gene TRBV7-2 combines with J gene TRBJ1-1; a possible D gene is TRBD1 (5 bases). The sequence came from a human donor in a cohort sampled during active COVID-19. CDR3 amino acids: CASSGRGLGRENTEAFF. The CDR3, as DNA: TGTGCCAGCAGCGGTCGGGGGTTGGGCAGGGAGAACACTGAAGCTTTCTTT.